The clone carrying this T cell receptor (beta chain) was counted a single time. As yet, its antigen is unknown. This entry belongs to a study of siplizumab effects on memory and regulatory T cells. General study results and limits: Naive T cells apparently outstripped memory cells in diversity and seemed major alloresponse contributors. The majority of clones, roughly 75-97% of proliferating CD4+ or CD8+ clones, lacked an assignable naive or memory phenotype.

Produced via immunoSEQ multiplex PCR; TCRdb's table is partial and in-frame only. Of around 110,000 clones in the sample, around 94% were seen once. CDR1 LGHNT and CDR2 FRNRAP come from the germline V gene. CDR3 length: 15 amino acids. Trimming left V 6 bases short and J 3 bases short, with 15 bases between. The chain carries TRBV12-5 and TRBJ2-1; D is possibly TRBD1 (5 bases). The sample taken for sequencing was non-Treg CD4+ T cells sorted from blood. The source of this sequence is a human donor in good health. The CDR3 DNA sequence: TGTGCTAGTGGCCTTACCGTAGGGGTCTACAATGAGCAGTTCTTC. The encoded protein is CASGLTVGVYNEQFF.